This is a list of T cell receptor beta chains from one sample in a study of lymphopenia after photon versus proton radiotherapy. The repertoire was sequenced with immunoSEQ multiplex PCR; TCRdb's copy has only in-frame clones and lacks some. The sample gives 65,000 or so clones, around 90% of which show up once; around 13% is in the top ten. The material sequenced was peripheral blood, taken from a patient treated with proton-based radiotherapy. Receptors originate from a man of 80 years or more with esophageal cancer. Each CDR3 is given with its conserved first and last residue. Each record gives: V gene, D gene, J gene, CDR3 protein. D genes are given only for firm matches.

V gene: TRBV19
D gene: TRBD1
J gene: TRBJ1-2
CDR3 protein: CASRYTGTGRDGYTF

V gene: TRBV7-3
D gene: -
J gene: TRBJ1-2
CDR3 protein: CASSPRRDTNGYTF

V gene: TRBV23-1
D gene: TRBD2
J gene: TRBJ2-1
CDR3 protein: CASSHCGSCDNEQFF

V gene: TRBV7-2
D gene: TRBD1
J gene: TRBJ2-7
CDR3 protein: CASSLRQGGYEQYF

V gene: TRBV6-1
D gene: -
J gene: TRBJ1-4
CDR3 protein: CASSDPPGVTWEKLFF

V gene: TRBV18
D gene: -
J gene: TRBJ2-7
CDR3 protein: CASSPGSSGEMQYF

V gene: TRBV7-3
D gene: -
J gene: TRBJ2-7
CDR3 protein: CASSFSGESSYEQYF

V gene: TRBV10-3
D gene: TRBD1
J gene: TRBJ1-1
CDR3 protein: CAISSYGTGVDPNTEAFF

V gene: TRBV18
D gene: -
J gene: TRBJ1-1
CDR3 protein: CASSPPHTGRLQAFF

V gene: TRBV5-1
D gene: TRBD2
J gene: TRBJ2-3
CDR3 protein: CASSPGLAGGTDTQYF

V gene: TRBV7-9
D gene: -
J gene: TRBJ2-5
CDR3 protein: CASSSTRLGETQYF

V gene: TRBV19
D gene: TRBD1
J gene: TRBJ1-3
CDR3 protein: CASSMASGQVVGNTIYF

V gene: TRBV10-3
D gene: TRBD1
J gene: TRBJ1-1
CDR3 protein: CAISTTGVNTEAFF

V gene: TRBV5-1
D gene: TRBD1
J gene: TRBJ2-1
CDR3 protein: CASSETGGSSYNEQFF

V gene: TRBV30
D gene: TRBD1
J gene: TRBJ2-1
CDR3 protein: CAWLQGAYNEQFF

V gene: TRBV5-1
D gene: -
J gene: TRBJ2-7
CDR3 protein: CASSLGYSSYEQYF

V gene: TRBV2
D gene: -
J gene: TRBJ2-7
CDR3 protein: CASSPGTPYEQYF

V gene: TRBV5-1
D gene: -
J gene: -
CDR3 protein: CASSFTVPGEQYF

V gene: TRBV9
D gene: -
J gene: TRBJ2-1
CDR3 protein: CASSGTGEQFF

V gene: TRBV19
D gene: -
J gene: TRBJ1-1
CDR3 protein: CASSIYPKNTEAFF

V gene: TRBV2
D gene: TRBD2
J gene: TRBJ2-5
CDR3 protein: CASILASGGETQYF

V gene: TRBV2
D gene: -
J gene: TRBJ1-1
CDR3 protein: CASRDRRMNTEAFF

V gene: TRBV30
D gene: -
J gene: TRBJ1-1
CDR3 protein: CACYGGGGIGYTEAFF

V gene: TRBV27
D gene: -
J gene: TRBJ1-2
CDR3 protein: CASSPGGWNGYTF

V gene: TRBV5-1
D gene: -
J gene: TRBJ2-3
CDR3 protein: CASSRDGDTQYF

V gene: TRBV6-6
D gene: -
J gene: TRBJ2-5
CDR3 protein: CASRDSQQETQYF

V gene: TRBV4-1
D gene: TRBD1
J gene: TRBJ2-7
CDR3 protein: CASRRTGGAGGSGEQYF

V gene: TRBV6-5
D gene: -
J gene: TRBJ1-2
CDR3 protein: CASSPTGTLRGYTF

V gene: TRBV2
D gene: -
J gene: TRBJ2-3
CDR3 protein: CASSAEINTDTQYF

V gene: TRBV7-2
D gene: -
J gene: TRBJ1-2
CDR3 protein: CASSLDSSYGYTF

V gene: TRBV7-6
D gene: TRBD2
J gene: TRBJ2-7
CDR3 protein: CASSLASLAAPGEQYF

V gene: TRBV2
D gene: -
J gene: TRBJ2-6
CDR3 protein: CASSQDSGANVLTF

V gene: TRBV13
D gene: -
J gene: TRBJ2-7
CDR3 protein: CASSSWDFQKHEQYF

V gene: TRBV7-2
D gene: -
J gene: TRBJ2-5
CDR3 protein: CASSPLWGPGRAQYF

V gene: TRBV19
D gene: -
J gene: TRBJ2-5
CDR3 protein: CASKPAGRGETQYF

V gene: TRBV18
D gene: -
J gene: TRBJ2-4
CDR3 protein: CASSPRQGIGNIQYF

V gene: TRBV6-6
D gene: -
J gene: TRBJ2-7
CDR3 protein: CASSYAPGYYEQYF

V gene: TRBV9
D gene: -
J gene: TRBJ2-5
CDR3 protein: CASSVGRAQETQYF

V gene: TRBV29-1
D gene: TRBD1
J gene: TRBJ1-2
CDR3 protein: CSVKTDRFSGGYTF

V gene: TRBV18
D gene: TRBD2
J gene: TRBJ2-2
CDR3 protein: CASSPRLAGVGNTGELFF

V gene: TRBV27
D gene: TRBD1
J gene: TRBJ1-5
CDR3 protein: CASRGQGGSNQPQHF

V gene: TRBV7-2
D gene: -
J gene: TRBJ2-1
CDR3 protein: CASSLGPDNEQFF